Listed here are 10 T cell receptor beta chains from one sample, sequenced in a study of blood T cell repertoires in COVID-19. Using immunoSEQ multiplex PCR, the repertoire was profiled, and TCRdb retains in-frame clones only, with some absent. The sample yields 100,000 to 150,000 clones, roughly 90% seen once. Sequencing was done on a sample of peripheral blood. These receptor sequences come from a man aged 55-75 years with COVID-19, enrolled during active disease.

The genes are TRBV14 and TRBJ1-2, with 9 bases identical to TRBD1. The germline V gene encodes CDR1 SGHDN and CDR2 FVKESK. Trimming at V came to 2 bases and at J to 7 bases, leaving 8 bases not matched to a gene. The CDR3 extends over 15 amino acids. The CDR3 sequence: CASSQRGQGTGGYTF. The CDR3 region has the DNA TGTGCCAGCAGCCAACGAGGACAGGGGACAGGTGGCTACACCTTC. The entire variable domain, with the rest obtained from reference TRBV14 and TRBJ1-2, is as follows: EAGVTQFPSHSVIEKGQTVTLRCDPISGHDNLYWYRRVMGKEIKFLLHFVKESKQDESGMPNNRFLAERTGGTYSTLKVQPAELEDSGVYFCASSQRGQGTGGYTFGSGTRLTVV.

The rearrangement links TRBV29-1 to TRBJ2-2; TRBD1 matches 9 bases. Unmatched junction bases numbered 11, after V lost 4 bases and J lost 5 bases. The CDR3 contains 16 residues. Germline assignment: CDR1 SQVTM and CDR2 ANQGSEA. The CDR3 loop reads CSVVGGTGGQTGELFF. DNA of the CDR3: TGCAGCGTTGTGGGGGGTACAGGGGGCCAGACCGGGGAGCTGTTTTTT.

This clone appeared a few times. This chain uses TRBV4-1 with TRBJ1-2, with D maybe TRBD1 (5 bases). The CDR3 length is 15 residues. The germline V gene encodes CDR1 MGHRA and CDR2 YSYEKL. Trimming left V 0 bases short and J 8 bases short, with 16 bases between. Here the CDR3 reads CASSQDPGGIGGYTF. The CDR3 DNA is TGCGCCAGCAGCCAAGATCCCGGGGGTATAGGCGGCTACACCTTC.

The chain uses TRBV4-2 and TRBJ2-5, with 10 bases identical to TRBD2. The CDR3 covers 16 residues. V lost 2 bases and J lost 2; bases outside the gene matches: 5. CDR1 is LGHNA and CDR2 is YNFKEQ in the germline V gene. CDR3 in amino acids: CASSQSTSGQQETQYF. The CDR3 nucleotides are TGTGCCAGCAGCCAATCGACTAGCGGGCAACAAGAGACCCAGTACTTC.

The chain links TRBV27 to TRBJ2-2, with TRBD2 matching 8 bases. The V gene's germline CDR1 is MNHEY and CDR2 SMNVEV (reference sequence). The V gene end was trimmed by 8 bases and the J gene end by 8 bases; junction bases not matched to a gene: 10. This CDR3 contains 14 residues. CDR3 sequence (DNA): TGTGCCAGCTACACCGGGACTAGTGGTGGGGAGCTGTTTTTT. Translating it yields CASYTGTSGGELFF.

The J gene is TRBJ1-4, the V gene TRBV14; D is undetermined. Trimming cost V 4 bases and J 1 base, with 13 bases left between them. This CDR3 region has 16 residues. Germline CDR1 reads SGHDN; CDR2 reads FVKESK. CDR3 bases: TGTGCCAGCAGCCCTCGACTCTCGGTAACTAATGAAAAACTGTTTTTT. As protein: CASSPRLSVTNEKLFF.

V gene TRBV3-1 (or the pseudogene TRBV3-2) combines with J gene TRBJ1-1, with 8 positions matching TRBD1. V gave up 6 bases and J gave up 4 bases; unmatched junction bases: 13. The CDR3 is 16 amino acids. CDR1 is LGHDT and CDR2 is YNNKEL in the germline V gene (reference sequence). CDR3 sequence (DNA): TGTGCCAGCAGACCTACTTCACAGGGGGTGCGCACTGAAGCTTTCTTT. It is translated as CASRPTSQGVRTEAFF.

The rearrangement joins TRBV9 to TRBJ2-2; TRBD2 is a possible D gene (7 bases). From germline, CDR1 is SGDLS and CDR2 YYNGEE. The V gene lost 0 bases and the J gene lost 3 bases, with 18 bases spanning the gap. The CDR3 has 18 amino acids. As DNA, the CDR3 is TGTGCCAGCAGCGTAGGCCCTGGGGGAGGGACATACACCGGGGAGCTGTTTTTT. It specifies CASSVGPGGGTYTGELFF.

The rearrangement joins TRBV28 to TRBJ1-1; D is unclear. The CDR3 has 11 amino acids. V was trimmed by 7 bases and J by 4 bases, leaving 7 bases between them. Germline CDR1 MDHEN, CDR2 SYDVKM. The chain's CDR3 is CASKRVTEAFF. CDR3 DNA sequence: TGTGCCAGCAAGAGGGTCACTGAAGCTTTCTTT.

V and J are TRBV29-1 and TRBJ2-7, with D unclear. The V and J ends lost 4 bases and 7 bases respectively, with 11 bases between them. CDR1 SQVTM and CDR2 ANQGSEA come from the germline V gene. This CDR3 comprises 11 residues. The DNA for the CDR3 is TGCAGCGTTGGAGACCCCGGGGAGCAGTACTTC. Translation gives CSVGDPGEQYF.